A selection of T cell receptor beta chains follows, all from one sample in a study of identical twins. Using its own MiXCR run on the 5' RACE reads, TCRdb lists one record per CDR3 protein. The data show approximately 240,000 distinct CDR3 sequences, around 15% seen once. The sequencing input was memory (CD45RO+) T cells sorted from blood. Every receptor here comes from a woman younger than 30 in good health. Both conserved end residues are part of each CDR3. The D gene is left open where the match is weak. Expanded clones get a size class; other rows say once, few or many, or leave the size out.

clone_size j_call d_call v_call cdr3_nt cdr3_aa
NA TRBJ2-1 TRBD2 TRBV6-5 TGTGCCAGCAGTTACGGGGCGGGGGGGCTGGATGAGCAGTTCTTC CASSYGAGGLDEQFF
few TRBJ2-3 TRBD2 TRBV9 TGTGCCAGCAGCGTAGCCGGGGGGAGGACGCAGTATTTT CASSVAGGRTQYF
NA TRBJ1-1 NA TRBV11-3 TGTGCCAGCAGCAGTAGGGGCCTGGCTGAAGCTTTCTTT CASSSRGLAEAFF
many TRBJ2-3 NA TRBV6-5 TGTGCCAGCAGTTACTCGAGAGGGACGGGCACAGATACGCAGTATTTT CASSYSRGTGTDTQYF
NA TRBJ2-2 NA TRBV18 TGTGCCAGCTCACCACACTCTCTCAACACCGGGGAGCTGTTTTTT CASSPHSLNTGELFF
many TRBJ2-4 NA TRBV12-3/TRBV12-4 TGTGCCAGCAGTTTCCAGGGTAACATTCAGTACTTC CASSFQGNIQYF
NA TRBJ2-7 TRBD1 TRBV7-2 TGTGCCACCAGTCAAGAGACAGGGCATTCCTACGAGCAGTACTTC CATSQETGHSYEQYF
few TRBJ2-2 NA TRBV7-3 TGTGCCAGCAGCTTAGAAGCTGGCGACACCGGGGAGCTGTTTTTT CASSLEAGDTGELFF
few TRBJ1-1 NA TRBV29-1 TGCAGCGCCCCGGGGGTGAACACTGAAGCTTTCTTT CSAPGVNTEAFF
NA TRBJ2-1 NA TRBV5-1 TGCGCCAGCAGCTTTCGACTAGATCCCTACAATGAGCAGTTCTTC CASSFRLDPYNEQFF
NA TRBJ1-4 NA TRBV5-1 TGCGCCAGCAGCTTGGGGGACCATAATGAAAAACTGTTTTTT CASSLGDHNEKLFF
few TRBJ1-1 TRBD1 TRBV12-3/TRBV12-4 TGTGCCAGCACCCTAACAGGGGTCCACACTGAAGCTTTCTTT CASTLTGVHTEAFF
few TRBJ2-1 NA TRBV4-2 TGTGCCAGCAGCCAAGAACGACTCTACAATGAGCAGTTCTTC CASSQERLYNEQFF
few TRBJ2-7 NA TRBV12-5 TGTGCTAGTGGTTTGGCGCAGTCCTACGAGCAGTACTTC CASGLAQSYEQYF
NA TRBJ1-2 TRBD1 TRBV7-9 TGTGCCAGCAGCTTAGGACAGGGAAGGAACTATGGCTACACCTTC CASSLGQGRNYGYTF
few TRBJ2-3 TRBD1 TRBV5-6 TGTGCCAGCAGCGGAAGGACAGGCGCCTTTACGCAGTATTTT CASSGRTGAFTQYF
few TRBJ2-3 NA TRBV11-3 TGTGCCAGCAGACGGGGCCTCCTCACAGATACGCAGTATTTT CASRRGLLTDTQYF